This T cell receptor beta chain was identified in a study of Ad26.COV2.S vaccination and SARS-CoV-2 variants. Study information: The donor participated in the COV1001 trial, in its Ad26.COV2.S arm. Once or twice, 56 days apart, Ad26.COV2.S was delivered intramuscularly.

Note on this clone: The target antigen is unknown.

Study-level findings and limits: Non-spike TCR breadth showed similarity between vaccine and placebo recipients.

Treatment of the sample: roughly 20 received Ad26.COV2.S at low or high dose, single or two shots; 5 received placebo; per-sample allocation not given. Collection of samples fell on day 63 after the first vaccine or placebo injection. Ad26 vector vaccine expressed Wuhan-strain SARS-CoV-2 spike. Trimming removed 6 bases from V and 8 bases from J; junction bases left unmatched: 6. CDR1 is MDHEN and CDR2 is SYDVKM in the germline V gene. The CDR3 totals 13 residues. Repertoires were generated with immunoSEQ multiplex PCR, while TCRdb's copy carries only in-frame clones and drops some. The sample yields over 250,000 clones, about 87% seen once.

The source was peripheral blood, collected in a trial of Ad26.COV2.S vaccine versus placebo. V gene TRBV28 combines with J gene TRBJ2-1, with TRBD2 matching over 8 bases. The origin of this receptor is a person between 18 and 65 years old who received the Ad26.COV2.S COVID-19 vaccine or a placebo. This CDR3 is CASSQILADEQFF. The CDR3 nucleotides read TGTGCCAGCAGCCAAATACTAGCGGATGAGCAGTTCTTC.